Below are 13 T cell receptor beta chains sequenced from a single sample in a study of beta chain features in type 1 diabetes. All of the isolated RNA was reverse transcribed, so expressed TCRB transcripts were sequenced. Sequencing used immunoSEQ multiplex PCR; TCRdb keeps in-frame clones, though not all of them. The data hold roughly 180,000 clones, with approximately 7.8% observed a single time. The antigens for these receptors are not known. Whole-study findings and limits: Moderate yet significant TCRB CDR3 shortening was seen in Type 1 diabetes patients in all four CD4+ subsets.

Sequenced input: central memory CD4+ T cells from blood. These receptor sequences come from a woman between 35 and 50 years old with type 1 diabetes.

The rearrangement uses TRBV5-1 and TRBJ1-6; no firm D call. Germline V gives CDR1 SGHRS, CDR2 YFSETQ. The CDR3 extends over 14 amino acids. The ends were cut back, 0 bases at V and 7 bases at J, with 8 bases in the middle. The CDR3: CASSLDSPNSPLHF. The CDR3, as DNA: TGCGCCAGCAGCTTGGACAGCCCGAATTCACCCCTCCACTTT.

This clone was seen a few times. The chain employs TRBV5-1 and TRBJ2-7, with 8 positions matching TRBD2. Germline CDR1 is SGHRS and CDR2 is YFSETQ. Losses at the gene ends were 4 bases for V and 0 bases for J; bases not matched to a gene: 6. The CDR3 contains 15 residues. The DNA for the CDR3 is TGCGCCAGCAGCGCCCCGGGGGGGCGCTCCTACGAGCAGTACTTC. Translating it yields CASSAPGGRSYEQYF.

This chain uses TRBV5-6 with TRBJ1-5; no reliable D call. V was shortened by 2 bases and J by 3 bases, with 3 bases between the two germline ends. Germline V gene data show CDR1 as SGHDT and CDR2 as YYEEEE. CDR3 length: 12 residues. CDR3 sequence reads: CASSFHNQPQHF. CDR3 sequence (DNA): TGTGCCAGCAGCTTCCACAATCAGCCCCAGCATTTT.

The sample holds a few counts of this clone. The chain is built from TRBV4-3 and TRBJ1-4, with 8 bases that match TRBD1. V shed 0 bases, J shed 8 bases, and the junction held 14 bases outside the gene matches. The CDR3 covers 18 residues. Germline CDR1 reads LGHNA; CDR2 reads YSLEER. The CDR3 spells CASSQDTGQGAPREKLFF. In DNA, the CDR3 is TGCGCCAGCAGCCAAGACACAGGGCAGGGGGCGCCGAGGGAAAAACTGTTTTTT.

The DNA of the CDR3 is TGTGCCTGGAGCCGCGGGATCATCACCAATCAGCCCCAGCATTTT. Translation gives CAWSRGIITNQPQHF. The genes are TRBV30 and TRBJ1-5; unclear D gene. V lost 3 bases, J lost 3 bases, and 15 bases lay in between. From germline, CDR1 is GTSNPN and CDR2 SVGIG (reference sequence). The CDR3 contains 15 residues.

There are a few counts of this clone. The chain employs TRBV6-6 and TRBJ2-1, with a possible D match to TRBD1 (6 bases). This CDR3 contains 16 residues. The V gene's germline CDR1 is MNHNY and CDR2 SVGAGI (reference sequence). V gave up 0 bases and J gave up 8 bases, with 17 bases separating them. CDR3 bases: TGTGCCAGCAGTTACTCCAGGGGTGCAGGAGCGGATGAGCAGTTCTTC. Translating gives CASSYSRGAGADEQFF.

The DNA for the CDR3 is TGTGCCAGCAGTCCCTGGGGACAGGGCGATGGCTACACCTTC. This encodes CASSPWGQGDGYTF. The chain combines TRBV28 with TRBJ1-2; 9 bases line up with TRBD1. Germline V gives CDR1 MDHEN, CDR2 SYDVKM. Trimming cost V 5 bases and J 6 bases; bases outside gene matches: 7. The CDR3 covers 14 residues.

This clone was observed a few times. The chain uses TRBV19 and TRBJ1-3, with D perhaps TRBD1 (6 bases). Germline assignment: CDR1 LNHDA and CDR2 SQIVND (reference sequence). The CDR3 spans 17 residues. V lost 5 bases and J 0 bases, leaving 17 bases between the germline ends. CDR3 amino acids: CASSQGSTLPSGNTIYF. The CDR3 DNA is TGTGCCAGTAGTCAGGGGTCTACGTTACCCTCTGGAAACACCATATATTTT. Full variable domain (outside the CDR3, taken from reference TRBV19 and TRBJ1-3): DGGITQSPKYLFRKEGQNVTLSCEQNLNHDAMYWYRQDPGQGLRLIYYSQIVNDFQKGDIAEGYSVSREKKESFPLTVTSAQKNPTAFYLCASSQGSTLPSGNTIYFGEGSWLTVV.

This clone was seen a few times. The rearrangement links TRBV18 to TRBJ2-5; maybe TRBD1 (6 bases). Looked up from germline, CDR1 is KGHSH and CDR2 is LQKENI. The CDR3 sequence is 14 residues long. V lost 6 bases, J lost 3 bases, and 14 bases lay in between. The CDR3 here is CASSSGTPKETQYF. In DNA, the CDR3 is TGTGCCAGCTCGTCGGGGACACCTAAAGAGACCCAGTACTTC. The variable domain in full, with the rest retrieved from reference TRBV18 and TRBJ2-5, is NAGVMQNPRHLVRRRGQEARLRCSPMKGHSHVYWYRQLPEEGLKFMVYLQKENIIDESGMPKERFSAEFPKEGPSILRIQQVVRGDSAAYFCASSSGTPKETQYFGPGTRLLVL.

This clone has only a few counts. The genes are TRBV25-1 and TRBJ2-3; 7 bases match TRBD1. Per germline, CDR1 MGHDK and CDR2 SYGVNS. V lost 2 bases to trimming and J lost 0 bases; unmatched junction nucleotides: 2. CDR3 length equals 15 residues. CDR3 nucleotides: TGTGCCAGCAGTGAAGGGACAGCCAGCACAGATACGCAGTATTTT. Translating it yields CASSEGTASTDTQYF.

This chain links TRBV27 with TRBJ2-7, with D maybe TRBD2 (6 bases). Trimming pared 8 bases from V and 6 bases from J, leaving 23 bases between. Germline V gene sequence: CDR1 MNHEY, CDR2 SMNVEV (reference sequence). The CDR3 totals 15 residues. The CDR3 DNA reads TGTGCCAGCGCTCCCGTAGGGCTAGCGAGGGCCGAGCAGTACTTC. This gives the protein CASAPVGLARAEQYF.

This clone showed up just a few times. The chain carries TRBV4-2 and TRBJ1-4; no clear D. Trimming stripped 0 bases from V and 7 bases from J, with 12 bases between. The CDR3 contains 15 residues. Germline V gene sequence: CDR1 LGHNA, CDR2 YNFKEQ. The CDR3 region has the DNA TGTGCCAGCAGCCAAGAGAGGGAGCTAAGTGAAAAACTGTTTTTT. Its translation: CASSQERELSEKLFF.

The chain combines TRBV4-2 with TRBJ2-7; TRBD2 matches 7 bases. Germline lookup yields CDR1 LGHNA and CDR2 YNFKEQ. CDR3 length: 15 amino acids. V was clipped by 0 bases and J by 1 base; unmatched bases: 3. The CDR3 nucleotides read TGTGCCAGCAGCCAAGAATGGCGGGAGTCCTACGAGCAGTACTTC. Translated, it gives CASSQEWRESYEQYF.